A selection of T cell receptor beta chains follows, all from one sample in a study of Ad26.COV2.S vaccination and SARS-CoV-2 variants. Data came from immunoSEQ multiplex PCR; TCRdb stores just in-frame clones and leaves some out. The sample has about 380,000 clones, 83% seen once. The sample here was peripheral blood, taken in a trial of Ad26.COV2.S vaccine versus placebo. These receptors were collected from a person between 18 and 65 years old who received the Ad26.COV2.S COVID-19 vaccine or a placebo. The CDR3 runs from the conserved cysteine through the conserved F or W. The order of the fields is clone size, J gene, V gene, D gene, CDR3 DNA, CDR3 protein. D genes are given only for firm matches. Expanded clones are given a class, and other clones once, few, many or no size at all.

. | TRBJ1-1 | TRBV3-1/TRBV3-2 | . | TGTGCCAGCAGCCAAGAAAACACTGAAGCTTTCTTT | CASSQENTEAFF
. | TRBJ1-5 | TRBV19 | . | TGTGCCAGTACCCCACGGGCAGGGGGCAATCAGCCCCAGCATTTT | CASTPRAGGNQPQHF
. | TRBJ2-5 | TRBV7-9 | . | TGTGCCAGCAGAGGTTTGAAGGAGACCCAGTACTTC | CASRGLKETQYF
. | TRBJ1-1 | TRBV29-1 | . | TGCAGCGTTGAAATGACCCAGTTGAACACTGAAGCTTTCTTT | CSVEMTQLNTEAFF
. | TRBJ2-2 | TRBV10-3 | . | TGTGCCATCAGTAGAGGGGACACCGGGGAGCTGTTTTTT | CAISRGDTGELFF
. | TRBJ1-1 | TRBV18 | . | TGTGCCAGCTCACCAACCTCGGGGCGGGGAGCTGAAGCTTTCTTT | CASSPTSGRGAEAFF
few | TRBJ1-2 | TRBV5-1 | . | TGCGCCAGCAGCCCCGCAGGCCTCAATGGCTACACCTTC | CASSPAGLNGYTF
. | TRBJ2-7 | TRBV28 | . | TGTGCCAGCAGTTCTTTGACCGCCGGGCCGAGAGAGCAGTACTTC | CASSSLTAGPREQYF
. | TRBJ1-1 | TRBV18 | . | TGTGCCAGCTCAAGCGGGGGGTCGAACACTGAAGCTTTCTTT | CASSSGGSNTEAFF
. | TRBJ1-2 | TRBV7-2 | . | TGTGCCAGCAGCTTACTGGGAGAGTATGGCTACACCTTC | CASSLLGEYGYTF
few | TRBJ2-1 | TRBV18 | TRBD2 | TGTGCCAGCTCACCGATAGCGGGAGGGCCTGGGGATGAGCAGTTCTTC | CASSPIAGGPGDEQFF
. | TRBJ2-3 | TRBV5-1 | . | TGCGCCAGCTCAACCGAGCTGGGCACAGATACGCAGTATTTT | CASSTELGTDTQYF
. | TRBJ2-5 | TRBV29-1 | . | TGCAGCGCGGGATCACAAGAGACCCAGTACTTC | CSAGSQETQYF
. | TRBJ2-3 | TRBV5-1 | . | TGCGCCAGCAGCTTGGGCGGGAAATCAGATACGCAGTATTTT | CASSLGGKSDTQYF
. | TRBJ2-7 | TRBV6-5 | . | TGTGCCAGCATCGCTCGGATGGCCTACGAGCAGTACTTC | CASIARMAYEQYF
. | TRBJ1-3 | TRBV9 | TRBD1 | TGTGCCAGCAGCGCCGGGACAGCTATAAACACCATATATTTT | CASSAGTAINTIYF
once | TRBJ1-1 | TRBV29-1 | . | TGCAGCGTTGCCACCTCGACTCCAAAAAGGGGCACTGAAGCTTTCTTT | CSVATSTPKRGTEAFF
. | TRBJ2-7 | TRBV4-3 | TRBD2 | TGCGCCAGCAGCCAAGACGTTCCTAGCGGGGGATTCTACGAGCAGTACTTC | CASSQDVPSGGFYEQYF
. | TRBJ2-4 | TRBV27 | TRBD1 | TGTGCCAGCAGCAGATCGACAGGGGGCGAGGACATTCAGTACTTC | CASSRSTGGEDIQYF
. | TRBJ1-1 | TRBV7-9 | . | TGTGCCAGCAGCTCCCCGGGACCCCGGACTGAAGCTTTCTTT | CASSSPGPRTEAFF
. | TRBJ2-1 | TRBV5-6 | . | TGTGCCAGCAGCTTCCGGCCTAACTCCTACAATGAGCAGTTCTTC | CASSFRPNSYNEQFF
. | TRBJ1-6 | TRBV12-3/TRBV12-4 | . | TGTGCCAGCAGTTGGGACGCCAATTCACCCCTCCACTTT | CASSWDANSPLHF
. | TRBJ2-6 | TRBV5-4 | . | TGTGCCAGCAGCCTCCCACCCTCTGGGGCCAACGTCCTGACTTTC | CASSLPPSGANVLTF
. | TRBJ2-3 | TRBV9 | . | TGTGCCAGCAGCGTAGGGGCAGATACGCAGTATTTT | CASSVGADTQYF
once | TRBJ1-2 | TRBV28 | . | TGTGCCAGCAGTTTAGGGCCCCAAAGGGCTGGCTACACCTTC | CASSLGPQRAGYTF
once | TRBJ2-7 | TRBV11-2 | . | TGTGCCAGCAGCTTGTGGACGGAAACCTACGAGCAGTACTTC | CASSLWTETYEQYF
. | TRBJ2-4 | TRBV5-6 | TRBD1 | TGTGCCAGCAGCTTCACAGGGGCAAACATTCAGTACTTC | CASSFTGANIQYF
. | TRBJ1-2 | TRBV6-1 | . | TGTGCCAGCAGTGAAGGGGGGCCGGCTAACTATGGCTACACCTTC | CASSEGGPANYGYTF
. | TRBJ1-1 | TRBV7-9 | . | TGTGCCAGCAGCTTAGGGTGGGGGAACACTGAAGCTTTCTTT | CASSLGWGNTEAFF